This T cell receptor (beta chain) originates from a study of blood T cell repertoires in COVID-19 (dated by TCRdb to the early 2020s). In the study overall: Collaborator samples came from the United States, Italy and Spain and covered acute and convalescent phases of COVID-19. The prospective study material was composed of cDNA or gDNA derived from T cells, B-cell-depleted T cells, or PBMCs. Subjects who had been exposed to COVID-19, were actively infected with it, or had recovered from it provided the deeply sampled blood TCRbeta repertoires that made up the dataset. A freely available public database, intended as a resource for researchers studying the immune response to SARS-CoV-2, is where the repertoires were released. The samples were drawn from two sources: the first 160 participants of the ongoing ImmuneRACE study, and over 1,000 subjects contributed by 6 global collaborators. The sample metadata nearly always contained a de-identified subject ID, COVID-19 status, age in years and sex. Where available, HLA class I and class II types were obtained from metadata supplied by the sample provider rather than from assay-based typing. The paper's findings and limits, for the study overall: How much clinical and demographic metadata was included differed by source and by participant, and the metadata was provided uncurated.

The CDR3 sequence holds 15 residues, the cysteine and phenylalanine included. Of all the DNA, just the CDR3 is kept, 45 bases in frame from base 1. Trimming costs V 1 base and J 0 bases, and their ends lie 9 bases apart. Looking up the germline V gene (reference sequence) yields CDR1 LGHDT and CDR2 YNNKEL. In the case of this clone: Its antigen target is currently unknown. Per-base quality was not reported, and no clone a single base away is much larger than it.

The collaborating institutions used their own protocols to collect whole blood in K2EDTA tubes. For TCRbeta analysis, collaborators shipped samples in one of three forms: frozen whole blood, isolated PBMCs, or DNA extracted from either of those sample types. TCRbeta CDR3 regions were amplified from genomic DNA using the immunoSEQ Assay, a bias-controlled multiplex PCR. On the study's bioinformatics: The number of nucleated cells in each sample was estimated from the amplification of reference gene primers within the assay. To quantify the absolute abundance of each unique TCRbeta CDR3 rearrangement, sequence reads were collapsed and filtered. For each sample, productive Simpson clonality was calculated by taking the square root of Simpson's diversity index across productive rearrangements. TCRdb mirrors the immuneACCESS table, restricted to in-frame sequences. Some clones are absent from its copies; in checked studies, under half trace to an unresolved V gene, and the reason for the others is unknown. V, J and clone size are those of that table, while D and trimming were read from the DNA. This sample lists fewer than 180,000 clones; about nine tenths were detected once. Of the sample, about 4.1% falls within the top ten clones.

The sequenced sample consisted of peripheral blood. Recombination connected TRBV3-1 (or the pseudogene TRBV3-2) to TRBJ1-2; the D gene is possibly TRBD1, with 5 bases matching. The source is a woman between 55 and 75 years old with active or convalescent COVID-19. Read as DNA, the sequence is TGTGCCAGCAGCCAAGCGACAGCATCTAACTATGGCTACACCTTC. This codes for CASSQATASNYGYTF.